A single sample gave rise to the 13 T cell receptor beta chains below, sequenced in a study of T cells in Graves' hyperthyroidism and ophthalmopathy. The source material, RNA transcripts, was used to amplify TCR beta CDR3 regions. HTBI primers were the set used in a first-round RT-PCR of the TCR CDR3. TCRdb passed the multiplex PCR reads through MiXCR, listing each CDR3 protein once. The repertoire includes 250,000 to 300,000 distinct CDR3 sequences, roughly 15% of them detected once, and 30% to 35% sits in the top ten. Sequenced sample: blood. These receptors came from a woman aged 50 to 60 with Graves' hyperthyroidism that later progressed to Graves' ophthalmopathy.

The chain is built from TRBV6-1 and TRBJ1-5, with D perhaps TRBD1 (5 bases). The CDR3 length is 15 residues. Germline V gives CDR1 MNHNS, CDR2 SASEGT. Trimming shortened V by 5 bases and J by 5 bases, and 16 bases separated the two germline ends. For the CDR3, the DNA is TGTGCCAGCAGTCCGACACCATTAGGGGATCAGCCCCAGCATTTT. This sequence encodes CASSPTPLGDQPQHF.

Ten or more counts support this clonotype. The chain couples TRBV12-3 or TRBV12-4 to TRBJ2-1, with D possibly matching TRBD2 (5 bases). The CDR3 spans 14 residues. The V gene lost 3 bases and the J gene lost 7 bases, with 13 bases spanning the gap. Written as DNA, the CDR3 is TGTGCCAGCAGTTTTTTGGCCTCGGGGAATGAGCAGTTCTTC. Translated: CASSFLASGNEQFF.

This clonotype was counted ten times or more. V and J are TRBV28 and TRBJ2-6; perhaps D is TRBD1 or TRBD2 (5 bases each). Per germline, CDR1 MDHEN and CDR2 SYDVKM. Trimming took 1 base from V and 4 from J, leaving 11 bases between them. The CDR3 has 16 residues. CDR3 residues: CASSLLGTAGANVLTF. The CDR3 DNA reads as TGTGCCAGCAGTTTATTAGGGACCGCCGGGGCCAACGTCCTGACTTTC.

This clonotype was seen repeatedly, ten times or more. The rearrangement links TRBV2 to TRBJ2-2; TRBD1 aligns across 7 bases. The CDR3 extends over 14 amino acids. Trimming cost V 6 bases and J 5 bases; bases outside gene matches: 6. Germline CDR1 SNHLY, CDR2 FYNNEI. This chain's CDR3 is CASRGTADTGELFF. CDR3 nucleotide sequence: TGTGCCAGCAGGGGGACAGCAGATACCGGGGAGCTGTTTTTT.

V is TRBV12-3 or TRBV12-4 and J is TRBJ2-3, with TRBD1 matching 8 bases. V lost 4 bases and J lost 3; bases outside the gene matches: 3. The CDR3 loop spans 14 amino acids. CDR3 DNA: TGTGCCAGCAGTTCCTGGACAGGGACAGATACGCAGTATTTT. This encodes CASSSWTGTDTQYF.

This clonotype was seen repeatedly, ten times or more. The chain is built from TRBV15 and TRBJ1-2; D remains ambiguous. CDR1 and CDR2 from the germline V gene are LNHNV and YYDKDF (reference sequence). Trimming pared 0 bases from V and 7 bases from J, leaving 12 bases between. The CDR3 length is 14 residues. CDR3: CATSRDPGVSGYTF. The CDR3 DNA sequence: TGTGCCACCAGCAGAGATCCGGGAGTCAGTGGCTACACCTTC.

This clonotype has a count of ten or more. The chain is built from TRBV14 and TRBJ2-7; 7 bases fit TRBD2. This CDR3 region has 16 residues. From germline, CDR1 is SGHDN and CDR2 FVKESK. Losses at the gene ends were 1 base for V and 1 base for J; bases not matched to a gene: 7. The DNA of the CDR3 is TGTGCCAGCAGCCAAGGTAGGCTAGCGGTATCCTACGAGCAGTACTTC. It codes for CASSQGRLAVSYEQYF.

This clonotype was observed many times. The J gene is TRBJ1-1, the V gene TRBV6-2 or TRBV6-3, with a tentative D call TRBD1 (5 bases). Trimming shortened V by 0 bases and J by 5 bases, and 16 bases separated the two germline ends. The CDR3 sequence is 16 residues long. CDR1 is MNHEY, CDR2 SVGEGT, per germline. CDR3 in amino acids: CASSYSAGRKRTEAFF. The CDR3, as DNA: TGTGCCAGCAGTTACTCGGCAGGGAGAAAGAGAACTGAAGCTTTCTTT.

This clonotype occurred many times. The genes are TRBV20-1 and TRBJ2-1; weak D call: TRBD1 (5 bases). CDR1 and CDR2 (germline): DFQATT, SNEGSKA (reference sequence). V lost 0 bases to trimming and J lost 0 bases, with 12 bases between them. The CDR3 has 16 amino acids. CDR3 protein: CSARDRGHSSYNEQFF. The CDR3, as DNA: TGCAGTGCTAGAGACCGAGGACATAGCTCCTACAATGAGCAGTTCTTC.

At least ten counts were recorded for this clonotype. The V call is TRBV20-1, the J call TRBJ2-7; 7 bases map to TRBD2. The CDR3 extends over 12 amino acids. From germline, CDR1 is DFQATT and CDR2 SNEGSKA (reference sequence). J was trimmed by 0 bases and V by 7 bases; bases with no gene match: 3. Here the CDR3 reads CSGGGSSYEQYF. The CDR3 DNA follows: TGCAGTGGGGGCGGGAGCTCCTACGAGCAGTACTTC.

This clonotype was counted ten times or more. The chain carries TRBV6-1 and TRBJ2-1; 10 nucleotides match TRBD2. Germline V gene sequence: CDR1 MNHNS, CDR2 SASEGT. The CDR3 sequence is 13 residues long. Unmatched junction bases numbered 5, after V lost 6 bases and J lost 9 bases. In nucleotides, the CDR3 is TGTGCCAGCAGACAAGCGGGAGGGTTTGAGCAGTTCTTC. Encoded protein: CASRQAGGFEQFF.

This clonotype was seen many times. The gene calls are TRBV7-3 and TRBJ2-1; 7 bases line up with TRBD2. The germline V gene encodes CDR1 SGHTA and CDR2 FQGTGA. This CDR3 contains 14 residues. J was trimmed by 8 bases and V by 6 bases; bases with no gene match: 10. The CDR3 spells CASRLLGGSDEQFF. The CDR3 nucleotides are TGTGCCAGCAGGTTGTTGGGCGGGAGCGATGAGCAGTTCTTC.

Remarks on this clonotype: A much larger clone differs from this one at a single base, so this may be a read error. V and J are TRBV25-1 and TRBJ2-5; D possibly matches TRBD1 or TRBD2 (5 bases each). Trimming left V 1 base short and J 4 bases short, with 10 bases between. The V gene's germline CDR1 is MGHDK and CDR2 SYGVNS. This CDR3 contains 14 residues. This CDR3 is CASSESGRGETQYF. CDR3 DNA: TGTGCCAGCAGTGAATCAGGGAGAGGAGAGACCCAGTACTTC.